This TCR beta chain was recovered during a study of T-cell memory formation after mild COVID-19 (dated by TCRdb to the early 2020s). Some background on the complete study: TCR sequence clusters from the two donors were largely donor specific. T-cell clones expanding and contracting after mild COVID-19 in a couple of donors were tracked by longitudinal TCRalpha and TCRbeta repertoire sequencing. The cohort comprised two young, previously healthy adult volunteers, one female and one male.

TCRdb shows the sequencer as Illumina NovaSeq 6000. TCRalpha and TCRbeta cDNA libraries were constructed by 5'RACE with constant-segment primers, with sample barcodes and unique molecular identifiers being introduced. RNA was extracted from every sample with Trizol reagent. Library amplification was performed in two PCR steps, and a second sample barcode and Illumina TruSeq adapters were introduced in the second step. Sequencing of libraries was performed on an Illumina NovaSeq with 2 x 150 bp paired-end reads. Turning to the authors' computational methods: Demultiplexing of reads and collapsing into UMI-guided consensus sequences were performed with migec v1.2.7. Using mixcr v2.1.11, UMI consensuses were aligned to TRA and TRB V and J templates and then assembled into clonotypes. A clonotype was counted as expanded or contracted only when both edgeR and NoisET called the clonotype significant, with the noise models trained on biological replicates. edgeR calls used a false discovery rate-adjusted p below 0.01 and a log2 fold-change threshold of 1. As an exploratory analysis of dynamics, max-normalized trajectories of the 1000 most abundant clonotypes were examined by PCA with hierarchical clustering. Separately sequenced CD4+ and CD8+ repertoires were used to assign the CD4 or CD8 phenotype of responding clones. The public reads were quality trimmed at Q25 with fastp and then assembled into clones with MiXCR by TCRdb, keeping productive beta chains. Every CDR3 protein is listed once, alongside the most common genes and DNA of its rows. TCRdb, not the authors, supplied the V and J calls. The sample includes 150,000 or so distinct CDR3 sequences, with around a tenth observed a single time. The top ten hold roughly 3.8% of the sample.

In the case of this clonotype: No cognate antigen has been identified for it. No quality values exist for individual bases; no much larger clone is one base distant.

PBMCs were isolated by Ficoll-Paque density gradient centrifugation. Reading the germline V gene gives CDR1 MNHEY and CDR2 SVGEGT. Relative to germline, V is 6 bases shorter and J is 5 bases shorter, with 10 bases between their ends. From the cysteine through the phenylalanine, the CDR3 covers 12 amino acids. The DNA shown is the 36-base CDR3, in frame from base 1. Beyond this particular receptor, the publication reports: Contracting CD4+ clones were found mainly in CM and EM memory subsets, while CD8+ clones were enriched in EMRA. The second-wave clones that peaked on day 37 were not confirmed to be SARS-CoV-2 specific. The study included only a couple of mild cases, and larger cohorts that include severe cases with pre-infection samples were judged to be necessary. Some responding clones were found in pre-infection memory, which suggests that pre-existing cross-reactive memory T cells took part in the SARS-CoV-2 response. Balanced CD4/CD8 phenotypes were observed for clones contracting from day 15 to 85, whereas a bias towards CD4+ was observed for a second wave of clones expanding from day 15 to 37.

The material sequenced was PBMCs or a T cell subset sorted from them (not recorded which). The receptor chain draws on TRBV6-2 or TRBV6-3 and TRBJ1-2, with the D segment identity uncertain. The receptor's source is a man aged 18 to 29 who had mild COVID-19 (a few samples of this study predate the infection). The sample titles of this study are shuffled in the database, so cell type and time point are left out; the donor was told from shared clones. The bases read TGTGCCAGCAGCGACTTGGGTTATGGCTACACCTTC. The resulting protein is CASSDLGYGYTF.